Presented here are 24 T cell receptor beta chains from one specimen sequenced in a study of blood T cell repertoires in COVID-19. Assay: immunoSEQ multiplex PCR; the TCRdb copy retains only in-frame clones and omits some. The sample holds just under 150,000 clones, roughly 89% seen once. The material sequenced was peripheral blood. The receptors were gathered from a woman between 45 and 65 years old with active or convalescent COVID-19.

V usage is TRBV7-2 and J usage is TRBJ1-5, with 7 positions matching TRBD1. The CDR3 has 15 amino acids. Germline trimming cut 3 bases from V and 2 bases from J; bases unmatched to any gene: 4. The germline V gene encodes CDR1 SGHTA and CDR2 FQGNSA. The CDR3 spells CASSFLDRGNQPQHF. For the CDR3, the DNA is TGTGCCAGCAGCTTCCTTGACAGGGGCAATCAGCCCCAGCATTTT.

The genes are TRBV29-1 and TRBJ1-1; a possible D gene is TRBD1 (6 bases). CDR1 SQVTM and CDR2 ANQGSEA come from the germline V gene. The CDR3 runs 13 residues. Trimming pared 6 bases from V and 0 bases from J, leaving 11 bases between. The CDR3 bases are TGCAGCGTCCGGACAGCCATGAACACTGAAGCTTTCTTT. Protein: CSVRTAMNTEAFF.

This clone was detected only a few times. This chain uses TRBV29-1 with TRBJ1-1; weak D call: TRBD1 (6 bases). CDR1 is SQVTM and CDR2 is ANQGSEA in the germline V gene. The CDR3 covers 13 residues. V lost 7 bases and J lost 0, with 12 bases in between. The CDR3 bases are TGCAGCGGATCGGACAGAATGAACACTGAAGCTTTCTTT. It specifies CSGSDRMNTEAFF. Full variable domain (missing parts from reference TRBV29-1 and TRBJ1-1): SAVISQKPSRDICQRGTSLTIQCQVDSQVTMMFWYRQQPGQSLTLIATANQGSEATYESGFVIDKFPISRPNLTFSTLTVSNMSPEDSSIYLCSGSDRMNTEAFFGQGTRLTVV.

This clone is a singleton in its sample. The V gene is TRBV7-6, the J gene TRBJ1-6, with 9 bases matching TRBD1. Germline assignment: CDR1 SGHVS and CDR2 FNYEAQ. The V segment lost 1 base and the J segment 6 bases; nucleotides outside the gene matches: 4. CDR3 length: 16 residues. This CDR3 is CASSLGQGGGNSPLHF. CDR3 in DNA: TGTGCCAGCAGCTTAGGACAGGGGGGAGGTAATTCACCCCTCCACTTT. Filled out from reference TRBV7-6 and TRBJ1-6, the complete variable domain reads GAGVSQSPRYKVTKRGQDVALRCDPISGHVSLYWYRQALGQGPEFLTYFNYEAQQDKSGLPNDRFSAERPEGSISTLTIQRTEQRDSAMYRCASSLGQGGGNSPLHFGNGTRLTVT.

J is TRBJ1-1 and V is TRBV12-3 or TRBV12-4, with D tentatively TRBD1 (5 bases). Deletions cut 4 bases from V and 1 base from J, with 7 bases between. This CDR3 has 13 residues. CDR3 DNA: TGTGCCAGCAGTTGGGGGGGGAACACTGAAGCTTTCTTT. The encoded protein is CASSWGGNTEAFF.

This clone appeared a few times. The chain joins TRBV7-2 to TRBJ1-6; tentative D call: TRBD1 (5 bases). The germline V gene encodes CDR1 SGHTA and CDR2 FQGNSA. The CDR3 totals 15 residues. V lost 0 bases and J lost 7, with 10 bases in between. The CDR3 region has the DNA TGTGCCAGCAGCTTAGCTCCAGGGATGAATTCACCCCTCCACTTT. It yields the protein CASSLAPGMNSPLHF.

The V and J genes are TRBV6-5 and TRBJ1-5, with 9 bases fitting TRBD1. From germline, CDR1 is MNHEY and CDR2 SVGAGI. The junction had 9 bases not matched to a gene; V was cut back by 7 bases and J by 5 bases. There are 15 residues in the CDR3. Here the CDR3 reads CASTPGTGYDQPQHF. The CDR3 DNA sequence: TGTGCCAGCACCCCCGGGACAGGGTACGATCAGCCCCAGCATTTT.

The rearrangement uses TRBV6-4 and TRBJ2-2; TRBD2 agrees at 8 bases. V shed 6 bases and J 2 bases; nucleotides not matched to a gene: 8. Germline loops: CDR1 MRHNA, CDR2 SNTAGT. CDR3 length: 16 residues. CDR3 sequence reads: CASSARGGSNTGELFF. CDR3 DNA sequence: TGTGCCAGCAGCGCCCGGGGGGGGAGTAACACCGGGGAGCTGTTTTTT.

The V call is TRBV19, the J call TRBJ1-2, with D unclear. CDR3 length: 15 amino acids. V lost 4 bases and J 4 bases, leaving 16 bases between the germline ends. Germline CDR1 LNHDA, CDR2 SQIVND (reference sequence). The CDR3 region has the DNA TGTGCCAGTAGTAGCATCCGGTCTCCTTTCTATGGCTACACCTTC. This codes for CASSSIRSPFYGYTF.

The rearrangement joins TRBV27 to TRBJ1-2; D call uncertain. Per the germline V gene, CDR1 is MNHEY and CDR2 is SMNVEV (reference sequence). This CDR3 has 13 residues. V lost 2 bases, J lost 6 bases, and 10 bases lay in between. The CDR3 sequence is CASSLRTYDGYTF. For the CDR3, the DNA is TGTGCCAGCAGTTTAAGAACTTACGATGGCTACACCTTC.

This clone was observed once. V gene TRBV4-1 combines with J gene TRBJ2-7; 8 bases fit TRBD2. Per germline, CDR1 MGHRA and CDR2 YSYEKL. The ends lost 1 base at V and 2 bases at J; junction bases unmatched: 16. The CDR3 consists of 19 residues. The CDR3 region has the DNA TGCGCCAGCAGCCAAGTAGCACGACTAGCGACAATAGCCCCCTACGAGCAGTACTTC. Protein: CASSQVARLATIAPYEQYF.

V is TRBV7-2 and J is TRBJ1-6, with D possibly being TRBD1 (6 bases). CDR1 is SGHTA, CDR2 FQGNSA, per germline. V lost 1 base to trimming and J lost 8 bases, with 15 bases between them. This CDR3 region has 16 residues. The CDR3 protein is CASSLEWGYRDSPLHF. The CDR3 DNA follows: TGTGCCAGCAGCTTAGAATGGGGGTACAGGGATTCACCCCTCCACTTT.

V and J are TRBV3-1 (or the pseudogene TRBV3-2) and TRBJ2-5; TRBD1 is a possible D gene (5 bases). Trimming removed 0 bases from V and 12 bases from J, with 8 bases in between. This CDR3 region has 11 residues. Germline values: CDR1 LGHDT, CDR2 YNNKEL (reference sequence). CDR3 residues: CASSQEFREYF. CDR3 nucleotide sequence: TGTGCCAGCAGCCAAGAGTTCAGGGAGTACTTC.

The CDR3 region has the DNA TGTGCCACCAGTGGAAACAGGGAATTAAATCAGCCCCAGCATTTT. Its protein product is CATSGNRELNQPQHF. The J gene is TRBJ1-5, the V gene TRBV24-1, with TRBD1 as a possible D gene (6 bases). The CDR3 length is 15 residues. V was cut by 5 bases and J by 4 bases, with 14 bases left in between. Germline V CDR1 and CDR2: KGHDR, SFDVKD.

J is TRBJ2-3 and V is TRBV5-1, with unresolved D. Per the germline V gene, CDR1 is SGHRS and CDR2 is YFSETQ. The CDR3 sequence is 14 residues long. Between the trimmed V and J ends, which lost 0 bases and 4 bases, there was a span of 9 bases. Here the CDR3 DNA reads TGCGCCAGCAGCTTGGAATTGAGCGCAGATACGCAGTATTTT. This gives the protein CASSLELSADTQYF.

A few counts support this clone. The V call is TRBV11-3, the J call TRBJ2-3; D gene uncertain. Between the trimmed V and J ends, which lost 3 bases and 6 bases, there was a span of 7 bases. This CDR3 spans 12 amino acids. Germline CDR1 and CDR2: SGHNT and YENEEA. CDR3 sequence reads: CASSFLEDTQYF. CDR3 nucleotides: TGTGCCAGCAGCTTCCTGGAGGATACGCAGTATTTT. Full variable domain (missing parts from reference TRBV11-3 and TRBJ2-3): EAGVVQSPRYKIIEKKQPVAFWCNPISGHNTLYWYLQNLGQGPELLIRYENEEAVDDSQLPKDRFSAERLKGVDSTLKIQPAELGDSAVYLCASSFLEDTQYFGPGTRLTVL.

The chain is built from TRBV20-1 and TRBJ2-1; possibly TRBD2 for D (5 bases). This CDR3 comprises 10 residues. Trimming took off 4 bases at V and 15 bases at J, with 13 bases between the two ends. Germline V CDR1 and CDR2: DFQATT, SNEGSKA (reference sequence). The CDR3 DNA sequence: TGCAGTGCTAAAGGCCCTAGCTTGTTCTTC. This translates into CSAKGPSLFF.

This clone was seen just once. The chain employs TRBV3-1 (or the pseudogene TRBV3-2) and TRBJ2-5; D unclear. V lost 4 bases and J lost 3, with 6 bases in between. CDR1 and CDR2 from the germline V gene are LGHDT and YNNKEL (reference sequence). The CDR3 runs to 12 residues. For the CDR3, the DNA is TGTGCCAGCAGCCCTCGGGAAGAGACCCAGTACTTC. Translated, it gives CASSPREETQYF.

This sequence joins TRBV15 and TRBJ2-3, with D possibly TRBD2 on 5 matching bases. CDR3 length equals 14 residues. The V end was cut by 0 bases, the J end by 4 bases, with 8 bases between. Germline loops: CDR1 LNHNV, CDR2 YYDKDF (reference sequence). DNA of the CDR3: TGTGCCACCAGCAGAGAGAGGGTTCCAGATACGCAGTATTTT. Translating gives CATSRERVPDTQYF.

The V call is TRBV25-1, the J call TRBJ1-6; 8 bases line up with TRBD1. The J segment lost 8 bases and the V segment lost 4 bases, leaving 4 bases of the junction unmatched. Germline CDR1 reads MGHDK; CDR2 reads SYGVNS. The CDR3 runs 14 residues. DNA for the CDR3: TGTGCCAGCAGTGTTACAGGGGGAGATTCACCCCTCCACTTT. Protein: CASSVTGGDSPLHF.

This chain uses TRBV30 with TRBJ2-2; D call uncertain. V lost 0 bases, J lost 7 bases, and 9 bases lay in between. From germline, CDR1 is GTSNPN and CDR2 SVGIG (reference sequence). The CDR3 has 13 amino acids. The CDR3 loop is CAWSVFRNGELFF. CDR3 sequence (DNA): TGTGCCTGGAGTGTATTTAGAAACGGGGAGCTGTTTTTT.

The CDR3 loop reads CASSQDFRGNYGYTF. CDR3 nucleotides: TGTGCCAGCAGCCAAGATTTTCGGGGTAACTATGGCTACACCTTC. This chain connects TRBV4-2 to TRBJ1-2; D is uncertain. V lost 0 bases and J 1 base, leaving 9 bases between the germline ends. This CDR3 spans 15 amino acids. The germline CDR1 and CDR2 sequences are LGHNA and YNFKEQ.

This chain uses TRBV30 with TRBJ2-7; 8 nucleotides line up with TRBD2. Germline CDR1 GTSNPN, CDR2 SVGIG (reference sequence). Germline trimming cut 0 bases from V and 7 bases from J; bases unmatched to any gene: 5. The CDR3 runs 13 residues. The CDR3 coding sequence is TGTGCCTGGAGTGTACGGCGGGAGGCGGAGCAGTACTTC. This codes for CAWSVRREAEQYF.

The V call is TRBV4-1, the J call TRBJ1-3, with TRBD1 matching over 8 bases. The V and J ends lost 6 bases and 7 bases, in that order; junction bases with no gene match: 11. Germline V gene sequence: CDR1 MGHRA, CDR2 YSYEKL. The CDR3 is made up of 15 amino acids. The CDR3 is CASSLQGDIGNTIYF. CDR3 bases: TGCGCCAGCAGTCTACAGGGGGATATTGGTAACACCATATATTTT.